There are a few counts of the clone carrying this T cell receptor beta chain. Original processing notes: Amplifying reference gene primers gave estimates of nucleated cell counts. Sequencing used immunoSEQ multiplex PCR; TCRdb keeps in-frame clones, though not all of them. D and trimming come from the DNA, and the V and J calls and clone size come from that table. The profile shows almost 300,000 clones, 70% to 90% of them singletons. The data were obtained in a study of blood T cell repertoires in COVID-19. About the research overall: T cells, B-cell-depleted T cells, or PBMCs provided the cDNA or gDNA that served as material.

CDR3 length: 18 amino acids. Germline values: CDR1 LGHNA, CDR2 YNFKEQ. J gave up 4 bases and V 0 bases, and 10 bases lay outside the gene matches. This receptor was obtained from a man between 65 and 85 years old with acute or convalescent COVID-19. The sequenced material came from peripheral blood. V usage is TRBV4-2 and J usage is TRBJ2-3, with 10 bases identical to TRBD2. The CDR3 sequence is CASSQDPSGRRRPDTQYF. The CDR3, as DNA: TGTGCCAGCAGCCAAGACCCTAGCGGGAGACGCAGGCCAGATACGCAGTATTTT.